The 5 T cell receptor beta chains in this list originate from one sample, sequenced in a study of T cells in Graves' hyperthyroidism and ophthalmopathy (dated by TCRdb to between 2017 and 2020). Receptors were amplified or captured by multiplex PCR. The sequencer was an Illumina HiSeq 2000. The TCR beta CDR3 regions were amplified from the RNA transcripts. The first round of RT-PCR for the TCR CDR3 was performed with the HTBI primer set and the Qiagen OneStep RT-PCR kit. TCRdb itself trimmed the public reads at Q25 with fastp, ran MiXCR and retained productive beta chains. Identical CDR3 proteins give one entry, which carries the most common genes and DNA. The sample has about 740,000 distinct CDR3 sequences on record, 12% to 15% of them singletons. In total, the top ten clones hold approximately 10% of the sample. Sequencing was carried out using blood. These receptors all come from a woman aged 18-29 years with Graves' hyperthyroidism.

In its sample, this clonotype was seen a few times. The chain joins TRBV6-2 or TRBV6-3 to TRBJ1-4, with D possibly matching TRBD1 (5 bases). Germline CDR1 reads MNHEY; CDR2 reads SVGEGT. The CDR3 sequence is 15 residues long. The V end was cut by 8 bases, the J end by 8 bases, with 21 bases between. CDR3: CASGDGGTSGEKLFF. CDR3 bases: TGTGCCAGCGGGGACGGAGGAACCTCCGGGGAAAAACTGTTTTTT.

This clonotype showed up just a few times. The chain links TRBV12-3 or TRBV12-4 to TRBJ2-4; 7 positions match TRBD2. The CDR3 has 19 amino acids. With V trimmed by 3 bases and J by 6 bases, 20 bases remained unmatched. The chain's CDR3 is CASSFVSILSSGWRNIQYF. CDR3 DNA sequence: TGTGCCAGCAGTTTTGTCTCGATTCTGAGTAGCGGGTGGCGAAACATTCAGTACTTC.

This clonotype was seen at least ten times. The chain links TRBV27 to TRBJ2-3; D is perhaps TRBD1 (6 bases). Trimming left V 3 bases short and J 4 bases short, with 11 bases between. CDR3 size: 14 residues. From germline, CDR1 is MNHEY and CDR2 SMNVEV (reference sequence). The CDR3 reads CASSFRGFPDTQYF. DNA for the CDR3: TGTGCCAGCAGTTTCAGGGGTTTCCCAGATACGCAGTATTTT.

This clonotype has ten or more counts. The chain combines TRBV11-2 with TRBJ2-1; 7 bases align to TRBD2. CDR3 length: 14 amino acids. CDR1 is SGHAT and CDR2 is FQNNGV in the germline V gene. Unmatched junction bases numbered 11, after V lost 5 bases and J lost 10 bases. CDR3 sequence: CASSPRAGDPEQFF. Here the CDR3 DNA reads TGTGCCAGCAGCCCCCGGGCGGGGGACCCCGAGCAGTTCTTC.

This clonotype was observed many times. The V call is TRBV20-1, the J call TRBJ2-3, with 8 nucleotides matching TRBD2. This CDR3 comprises 18 residues. The germline V gene has CDR1 DFQATT and CDR2 SNEGSKA (reference sequence). V lost 0 bases, J lost 1 base, and 12 bases stayed unmatched. CDR3 DNA sequence: TGCAGTGCTAGAGAAGGAACTAGCGGAAGCCGGGGCACAGATACGCAGTATTTT. Translating gives CSAREGTSGSRGTDTQYF.